Listed below are T cell receptor beta chains from one sample, sequenced in a study of shared clonotypes between healthy human individuals. Repertoires were generated with immunoSEQ multiplex PCR, while TCRdb's copy carries only in-frame clones and drops some. The data contain 900,000 to 1,200,000 clones, approximately 80% of them singletons. The sequenced material came from memory CD4+ T cells from PBMCs. These receptors all stem from a man between 18 and 35 years old in good health. Some clones in this sample may be carry-over from other donors' samples. Each CDR3 is given with its conserved first and last residue. A D gene is named only where the DNA matches it firmly. Rows give clone size only sometimes, using once, few, many, or a class for an expanded clone.

size: NA; length: 16; J: TRBJ1-4; D: TRBD1; V: TRBV5-1; CDR3: CASNVGGTGFREKLFF; DNA: TGCGCCAGCAACGTCGGCGGGACAGGGTTTCGTGAAAAACTGTTTTTT
size: NA; length: 16; J: TRBJ1-1; D: TRBD1; V: TRBV7-8; CDR3: CASSLGDRGSDTEAFF; DNA: TGTGCCAGCAGCTTAGGGGACAGGGGTAGCGACACTGAAGCTTTCTTT
size: NA; length: 12; J: TRBJ1-1; D: NA; V: TRBV18; CDR3: CASSPSVSEAFF; DNA: TGTGCCAGCTCACCATCTGTATCTGAAGCTTTCTTT
size: NA; length: 14; J: TRBJ1-3; D: NA; V: TRBV5-1; CDR3: CASSSGSTGNTIYF; DNA: TGCGCCAGCAGCTCGGGGTCCACTGGAAACACCATATATTTT
size: NA; length: 16; J: TRBJ2-3; D: TRBD2; V: TRBV7-2; CDR3: CASSFLAGEGADTQYF; DNA: TGTGCCAGCAGCTTTTTAGCGGGAGAGGGAGCAGATACGCAGTATTTT
size: few; length: 14; J: TRBJ2-1; D: NA; V: TRBV25-1; CDR3: CASSASTSTNEQFF; DNA: TGTGCCAGCAGCGCCTCCACCTCTACGAATGAGCAGTTCTTC
size: NA; length: 16; J: TRBJ2-3; D: NA; V: TRBV7-9; CDR3: CASIKEGGLSTDTQYF; DNA: TGTGCCAGCATTAAGGAGGGCGGTCTTAGCACAGATACGCAGTATTTT
size: NA; length: 11; J: TRBJ1-1; D: TRBD1; V: TRBV5-4; CDR3: CASSSTGEAFF; DNA: TGTGCCAGCAGCTCGACAGGGGAAGCTTTCTTT
size: many; length: 16; J: TRBJ2-7; D: NA; V: TRBV6-6; CDR3: CASSPAKGGVPGEQYF; DNA: TGTGCCAGCAGTCCCGCAAAGGGGGGTGTTCCAGGCGAGCAGTACTTC
size: NA; length: 12; J: TRBJ1-4; D: NA; V: TRBV28; CDR3: CASSLRQEKLFF; DNA: TGTGCCAGCAGCCTTCGACAGGAAAAACTGTTTTTT
size: NA; length: 13; J: TRBJ2-5; D: NA; V: TRBV27; CDR3: CASNRGRRETQYF; DNA: TGTGCCAGCAATCGCGGACGGAGGGAGACCCAGTACTTC
size: once; length: 15; J: TRBJ2-1; D: TRBD2; V: TRBV30; CDR3: CAWSVGTSGGDEQFF; DNA: TGTGCCTGGAGTGTCGGGACTAGCGGGGGGGATGAGCAGTTCTTC
size: NA; length: 13; J: TRBJ1-4; D: NA; V: TRBV28; CDR3: CASSLQGGEKLFF; DNA: TGTGCCAGCAGTTTGCAGGGCGGGGAAAAACTGTTTTTT
size: NA; length: 15; J: TRBJ1-4; D: TRBD1; V: TRBV28; CDR3: CASSSTGGPNEKLFF; DNA: TGTGCCAGCAGTTCTACAGGGGGGCCTAATGAAAAACTGTTTTTT
size: NA; length: 13; J: TRBJ1-2; D: NA; V: TRBV5-1; CDR3: CASSLWVSYGYTF; DNA: TGCGCCAGCAGCTTGTGGGTGAGCTATGGCTACACCTTC
size: NA; length: 16; J: TRBJ1-5; D: NA; V: TRBV19; CDR3: CASRLGLDGRGQPQHF; DNA: TGTGCCAGTAGACTTGGGCTTGACGGACGGGGACAGCCCCAGCATTTT
size: few; length: 15; J: TRBJ1-4; D: NA; V: TRBV4-1; CDR3: CASSQADATNEKLFF; DNA: TGCGCCAGCAGCCAAGCGGACGCGACTAATGAAAAACTGTTTTTT
size: NA; length: 16; J: TRBJ2-3; D: TRBD2; V: TRBV28; CDR3: CASETSGMRGADTQYF; DNA: TGTGCATCAGAGACTAGCGGCATGCGAGGCGCAGATACGCAGTATTTT
size: NA; length: 14; J: TRBJ2-1; D: NA; V: TRBV30; CDR3: CAWSPPWGDNEQFF; DNA: TGTGCCTGGAGCCCCCCTTGGGGGGACAATGAGCAGTTCTTC
size: NA; length: 15; J: TRBJ2-2; D: NA; V: TRBV28; CDR3: CASSLGGAGTGELFF; DNA: TGTGCCAGCAGTTTGGGGGGCGCCGGCACCGGGGAGCTGTTTTTT
size: many; length: 15; J: TRBJ2-1; D: TRBD2; V: TRBV5-1; CDR3: CASSWTSGASGEQFF; DNA: TGCGCCAGCAGCTGGACTAGCGGGGCCTCGGGGGAGCAGTTCTTC
size: NA; length: 15; J: TRBJ1-4; D: TRBD1; V: TRBV19; CDR3: CASSPGTGILEKLFF; DNA: TGTGCCAGTAGTCCCGGGACAGGGATCCTGGAAAAACTGTTTTTT
size: NA; length: 15; J: TRBJ2-2; D: NA; V: TRBV7-2; CDR3: CASSRYPLNTGELFF; DNA: TGTGCCAGCAGCCGATATCCCTTGAACACCGGGGAGCTGTTTTTT
size: NA; length: 13; J: TRBJ2-7; D: TRBD1; V: TRBV28; CDR3: CASSRGQSYEQYF; DNA: TGTGCCAGCAGTAGGGGACAGTCCTACGAGCAGTACTTC
size: NA; length: 15; J: TRBJ2-3; D: NA; V: TRBV6-5; CDR3: CASSFGSTITDTQYF; DNA: TGTGCCAGCAGTTTTGGGTCGACCATCACAGATACGCAGTATTTT
size: once; length: 19; J: TRBJ1-4; D: NA; V: TRBV4-1; CDR3: CASSQDWVGYERKNEKLFF; DNA: TGCGCCAGCAGCCAAGATTGGGTCGGGTACGAACGGAAGAATGAAAAACTGTTTTTT
size: NA; length: 15; J: TRBJ2-7; D: TRBD1; V: TRBV28; CDR3: CASSPSGTGVYEQYF; DNA: TGTGCCAGCAGCCCCTCCGGGACAGGGGTCTACGAGCAGTACTTC
size: NA; length: 17; J: TRBJ2-3; D: TRBD2; V: TRBV4-2; CDR3: CASSQETSGRAQDTQYF; DNA: TGTGCCAGCAGCCAAGAAACTAGCGGGAGGGCCCAAGATACGCAGTATTTT
size: NA; length: 11; J: TRBJ2-5; D: NA; V: TRBV20-1; CDR3: CSARGGETQYF; DNA: TGCAGTGCTAGGGGTGGGGAGACCCAGTACTTC
size: NA; length: 14; J: TRBJ2-7; D: NA; V: TRBV5-1; CDR3: CASSLFSASYEQYF; DNA: TGCGCCAGCAGCTTGTTCAGCGCCTCCTACGAGCAGTACTTC
size: NA; length: 15; J: TRBJ1-2; D: NA; V: TRBV4-3; CDR3: CASSQDRPGVGGYTF; DNA: TGCGCCAGCAGCCAAGATCGTCCAGGGGTAGGCGGCTACACCTTC
size: NA; length: 13; J: TRBJ2-1; D: TRBD1; V: TRBV5-1; CDR3: CASSRDRANEQFF; DNA: TGCGCCAGCAGCCGTGACAGGGCCAATGAGCAGTTCTTC
size: NA; length: 10; J: TRBJ2-7; D: NA; V: TRBV11-3; CDR3: CASIPSGQYF; DNA: TGTGCCAGCATCCCCTCCGGGCAGTACTTC